Below are 23 T cell receptor beta chains sequenced from a single sample in a study of blood T cell repertoires in COVID-19. Clones were read by immunoSEQ multiplex PCR, and TCRdb kept only the in-frame ones, dropping some. The sample lists fewer than 35,000 clones; about nine tenths were seen once. The sequenced sample was peripheral blood. The origin of the receptors is a woman aged 80 or over with active or convalescent COVID-19.

Here the CDR3 reads CASTAYRGNTEAFF. Written as DNA, the CDR3 is TGTGCCAGTACAGCTTACAGGGGTAACACTGAAGCTTTCTTT. The V call is TRBV28, the J call TRBJ1-1; 7 bases align to TRBD1. Germline assignment: CDR1 MDHEN and CDR2 SYDVKM. V shed 9 bases, J shed 2 bases, and the junction held 9 bases outside the gene matches. This CDR3 region has 14 residues.

V and J are TRBV19 and TRBJ1-2, with 11 bases matching TRBD1. The V gene's germline CDR1 is LNHDA and CDR2 SQIVND (reference sequence). The CDR3 is 14 amino acids. Trimming took 6 bases from V and 8 from J; bases not matched to a gene: 8. This CDR3 reads CASRTGQGAIGYTF. CDR3 DNA: TGTGCCAGTAGGACCGGACAGGGGGCGATCGGCTACACCTTC.

This clone was observed a few times. J is TRBJ1-5 and V is TRBV2, with 8 bases fitting TRBD1. Germline CDR1 and CDR2: SNHLY and FYNNEI. The CDR3 has 19 residues. V lost 0 bases and J lost 4; bases outside the gene matches: 14. Here the CDR3 DNA reads TGTGCCAGCAGTGAAGCATGGACCGCCAGGGGGCTAGGGAATCAGCCCCAGCATTTT. Protein product: CASSEAWTARGLGNQPQHF.

About this clone: The sample has other DNA sequences that encode this CDR3 too. V and J are TRBV2 and TRBJ1-5, with D possibly being TRBD1 (5 bases). CDR3 size: 13 residues. V lost 6 bases, J lost 3 bases, and 9 bases lay in between. Germline V gives CDR1 SNHLY, CDR2 FYNNEI. The CDR3 reads CASRGQSNQPQHF. For the CDR3, the DNA is TGTGCCAGCAGGGGGCAGTCCAATCAGCCCCAGCATTTT.

The rearrangement uses TRBV6-1 and TRBJ1-5; unclear D gene. The germline V gene has CDR1 MNHNS and CDR2 SASEGT. The CDR3 runs to 15 residues. Trimming took 2 bases from V and 2 from J, leaving 10 bases between them. The CDR3 DNA reads TGTGCCAGCAGTGAAATACTTCAGGGCAATCAGCCCCAGCATTTT. This sequence encodes CASSEILQGNQPQHF.

The chain combines TRBV4-1 with TRBJ1-5; 9 nucleotides align to TRBD1. The CDR3 covers 14 residues. Per germline, CDR1 MGHRA and CDR2 YSYEKL. V dropped 4 bases and J dropped 6; count of bases not matched to a gene: 4. The CDR3 bases are TGCGCCAGCAGCCGGGACAGGGTGGGTCAGCCCCAGCATTTT. Its protein is CASSRDRVGQPQHF.

The chain joins TRBV10-3 to TRBJ1-2, with unresolved D. This CDR3 has 14 residues. V was shortened by 0 bases and J by 8 bases, with 13 bases between the two germline ends. From germline, CDR1 is ENHRY and CDR2 SYGVKD. The CDR3 nucleotides read TGTGCCATCAGTGAGTCGGAGGTTGAACCCGGCTACACCTTC. As protein: CAISESEVEPGYTF.

The chain links TRBV2 to TRBJ1-1; D remains unclear. The germline CDR1 and CDR2 sequences are SNHLY and FYNNEI. Trimming removed 7 bases from V and 5 bases from J, with 14 bases in between. This CDR3 spans 13 amino acids. This chain's CDR3 is CASIAGEGTEAFF. The CDR3 DNA follows: TGTGCCAGCATTGCGGGTGAAGGAACTGAAGCTTTCTTT.

The rearrangement joins TRBV6-5 to TRBJ1-1; no definite D call. V lost 7 bases and J lost 7, with 13 bases in between. Per germline, CDR1 MNHEY and CDR2 SVGAGI. The CDR3 totals 12 residues. The CDR3 coding sequence is TGTGCCAGCATGAGGATTGTGGGTGAAGCTTTCTTT. Translating gives CASMRIVGEAFF.

This rearrangement joins TRBV28 to TRBJ1-1; D unclear. V lost 3 bases to trimming and J lost 7 bases, with 12 bases between them. The germline V gene has CDR1 MDHEN and CDR2 SYDVKM. The CDR3 covers 13 residues. The chain's CDR3 is CASSLGQSSEAFF. The CDR3 DNA sequence: TGTGCCAGCAGTTTGGGCCAGTCGAGTGAAGCTTTCTTT.

Only a few counts were recorded for this clone. The V call is TRBV29-1, the J call TRBJ1-2; a possible D gene is TRBD1 (5 bases). V was trimmed by 6 bases and J by 7 bases, leaving 18 bases between them. Germline values: CDR1 SQVTM, CDR2 ANQGSEA. There are 13 residues in the CDR3. The CDR3 loop reads CSVGLGGRFGYTF. The CDR3 bases are TGCAGCGTCGGCCTCGGGGGTCGGTTTGGCTACACCTTC.

This clone is a singleton in its sample. This chain joins TRBV4-1 and TRBJ1-5; tentative D call: TRBD1 (6 bases). V was shortened by 0 bases and J by 4 bases, with 13 bases between the two germline ends. The CDR3 has 16 amino acids. The germline V gene has CDR1 MGHRA and CDR2 YSYEKL. The CDR3 loop reads CASSQDVTGRNQPQHF. As DNA, the CDR3 is TGCGCCAGCAGCCAAGATGTGACAGGCCGAAATCAGCCCCAGCATTTT.

This chain joins TRBV3-1 (or the pseudogene TRBV3-2) and TRBJ2-7; 8 nucleotides line up with TRBD1. V was pared by 1 base and J by 3 bases, with 8 bases of the junction left unmatched. The germline CDR1 and CDR2 sequences are LGHDT and YNNKEL (reference sequence). The CDR3 covers 16 residues. Here the CDR3 DNA reads TGTGCCAGCAGCCAAGGGGGGATAGGACAGGGCTACGAGCAGTACTTC. Amino acid sequence: CASSQGGIGQGYEQYF.

This sequence joins TRBV19 and TRBJ1-5; D uncertain. The CDR3 runs to 16 residues. Per the germline V gene, CDR1 is LNHDA and CDR2 is SQIVND (reference sequence). V was shortened by 0 bases and J by 6 bases, with 15 bases between the two germline ends. The CDR3 protein is CASSIDNGFGGQPQHF. CDR3 DNA sequence: TGTGCCAGTAGTATAGATAACGGGTTCGGAGGTCAGCCCCAGCATTTT.

V gene TRBV5-1 combines with J gene TRBJ2-1; 13 bases map to TRBD2. V lost 4 bases to trimming and J lost 3 bases; unmatched junction nucleotides: 1. The V gene's germline CDR1 is SGHRS and CDR2 YFSETQ. The CDR3 length is 15 residues. In DNA form, the CDR3 reads TGCGCCAGCAGCACTAGCGGGGGGGACTACAATGAGCAGTTCTTC. Its protein product is CASSTSGGDYNEQFF. The full variable domain, with the rest looked up from reference TRBV5-1 and TRBJ2-1, is KAGVTQTPRYLIKTRGQQVTLSCSPISGHRSVSWYQQTPGQGLQFLFEYFSETQRNKGNFPGRFSGRQFSNSRSEMNVSTLELGDSALYLCASSTSGGDYNEQFFGPGTRLTVL.

This clone was picked up a small number of times. J is TRBJ1-2 and V is TRBV30; tentatively, D is TRBD1 (5 bases). The CDR3 spans 13 residues. Germline V gives CDR1 GTSNPN, CDR2 SVGIG (reference sequence). Trimming removed 0 bases at V and 6 bases at J, with 11 bases between. CDR3 residues: CAWSVAGKHGYTF. The CDR3 DNA is TGTGCCTGGAGTGTGGCAGGGAAGCATGGCTACACCTTC.

The chain recombines TRBV11-2 with TRBJ1-5; D may be TRBD1 (5 bases). Trimming took off 0 bases at V and 5 bases at J, with 8 bases between the two ends. Germline assignment: CDR1 SGHAT and CDR2 FQNNGV. The CDR3 consists of 14 residues. The CDR3 region has the DNA TGTGCCAGCAGCTTAGATCGGGGGTATCAGCCCCAGCATTTT. Its translation: CASSLDRGYQPQHF.

A single count supports this clone. Germline is not matched at one junction end, which may reflect a read error. The chain carries TRBV10-2 and TRBJ2-3; a possible D gene is TRBD2 (6 bases). The CDR3 contains 13 residues. Germline CDR1 reads WSHSY; CDR2 reads SAAADI. The CDR3, as DNA: TGCGCCAGCGGTGAGGGGAGGACAGATACGCAGTATTTT. It is translated as CASGEGRTDTQYF.

CDR3 protein: CASSPLSGGWSGELFF. For the CDR3, the DNA is TGTGCCAGCTCACCACTTTCAGGGGGCTGGTCCGGGGAGCTGTTTTTT. The gene calls are TRBV18 and TRBJ2-2, with TRBD1 matching 8 bases. This CDR3 has 16 residues. V lost 1 base to trimming and J lost 6 bases; unmatched junction nucleotides: 7. Germline loops: CDR1 KGHSH, CDR2 LQKENI. The full variable domain, rest sourced from reference TRBV18 and TRBJ2-2, is NAGVMQNPRHLVRRRGQEARLRCSPMKGHSHVYWYRQLPEEGLKFMVYLQKENIIDESGMPKERFSAEFPKEGPSILRIQQVVRGDSAAYFCASSPLSGGWSGELFFGEGSRLTVL.

The chain recombines TRBV11-2 with TRBJ1-4, with a possible D match to TRBD1 (6 bases). The CDR3 contains 15 residues. V was pared by 4 bases and J by 7 bases, with 16 bases between. Germline CDR1 is SGHAT and CDR2 is FQNNGV. The CDR3 here is CASSWGLGETEKLFF. CDR3 DNA: TGTGCCAGCAGCTGGGGGCTAGGCGAAACTGAAAAACTGTTTTTT.

The J gene is TRBJ2-7, the V gene TRBV7-2; D may be TRBD1 (5 bases). The ends were cut back, 2 bases at V and 3 bases at J, with 11 bases in the middle. CDR1 and CDR2 (germline): SGHTA, FQGNSA. The CDR3 contains 14 residues. CDR3 coding DNA: TGTGCCAGCAGCTTAAGGCAGGGTCTCTACGAGCAGTACTTC. Residues: CASSLRQGLYEQYF.

This clone showed up just once. The J gene is TRBJ2-1, the V gene TRBV5-1; the match to TRBD2 covers 11 bases. The CDR3 sequence is 14 residues long. V was pared by 6 bases and J by 4 bases, with 3 bases of the junction left unmatched. Germline CDR1 and CDR2: SGHRS and YFSETQ. The CDR3 DNA is TGCGCCAGCAACGTAGCGGGGGGGTACAATGAGCAGTTCTTC. This encodes CASNVAGGYNEQFF.

CDR3 sequence reads: CSVMGQGAYNEQFF. The CDR3 DNA reads as TGCAGCGTGATGGGACAGGGGGCTTACAATGAGCAGTTCTTC. The chain joins TRBV29-1 to TRBJ2-1, with 12 nucleotides matching TRBD1. Germline loops: CDR1 SQVTM, CDR2 ANQGSEA. J gave up 4 bases and V 6 bases, and 4 bases lay outside the gene matches. This CDR3 spans 14 amino acids.